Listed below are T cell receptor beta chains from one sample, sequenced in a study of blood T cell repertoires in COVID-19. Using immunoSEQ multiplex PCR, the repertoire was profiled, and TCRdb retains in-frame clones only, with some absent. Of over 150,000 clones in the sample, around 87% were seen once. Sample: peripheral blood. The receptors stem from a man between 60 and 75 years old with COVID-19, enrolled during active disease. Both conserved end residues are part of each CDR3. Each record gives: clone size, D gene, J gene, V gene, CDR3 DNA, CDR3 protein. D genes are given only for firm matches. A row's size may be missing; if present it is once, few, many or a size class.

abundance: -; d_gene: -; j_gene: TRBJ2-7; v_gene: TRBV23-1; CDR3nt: TGCGCCAGCAGTCAATCAGGGGACGAGCAGTACTTC; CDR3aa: CASSQSGDEQYF
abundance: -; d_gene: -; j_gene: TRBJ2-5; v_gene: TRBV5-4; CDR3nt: TGTGCCAGCAGCCTGGATTTAATATCTGACCAAGAGACCCAGTACTTC; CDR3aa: CASSLDLISDQETQYF
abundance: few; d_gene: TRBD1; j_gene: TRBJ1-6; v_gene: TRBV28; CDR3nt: TGTGCCAGCAGTTTGGCACCGGGACAGGGGACTTCACCCCTCCACTTT; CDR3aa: CASSLAPGQGTSPLHF
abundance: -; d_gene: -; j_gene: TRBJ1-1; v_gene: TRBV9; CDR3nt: TGTGCCAGCAGCCAGGGTGTGAACACTGAAGCTTTCTTT; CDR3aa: CASSQGVNTEAFF
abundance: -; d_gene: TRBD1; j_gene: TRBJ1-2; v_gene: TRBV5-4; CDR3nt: TGTGCCAGCAGTTGGGGGCAGGGGGCGTCTGGCTACACCTTC; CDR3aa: CASSWGQGASGYTF
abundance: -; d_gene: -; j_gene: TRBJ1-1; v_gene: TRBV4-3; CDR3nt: TGCGCCAGCAGCCAAGATAGGCGGGCAAGGTACACTGAAGCTTTCTTT; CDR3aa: CASSQDRRARYTEAFF
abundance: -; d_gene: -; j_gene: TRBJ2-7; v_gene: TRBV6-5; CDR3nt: TGTGCCAGCAGTCAGGGGACGGCCTACGAGCAGTACTTC; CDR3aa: CASSQGTAYEQYF
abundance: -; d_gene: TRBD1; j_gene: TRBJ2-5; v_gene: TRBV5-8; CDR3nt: TGTGCCAGCTCTAGGGGGCGCGGAGAGACCCAGTACTTC; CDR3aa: CASSRGRGETQYF
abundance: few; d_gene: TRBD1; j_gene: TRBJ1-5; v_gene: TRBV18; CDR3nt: TGTGCCAGCTCACCAGACAGGGGGCCTCAGCCCCAGCATTTT; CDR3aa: CASSPDRGPQPQHF
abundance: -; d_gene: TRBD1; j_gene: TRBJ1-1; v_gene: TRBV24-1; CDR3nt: TGTGCCACCAGTGACCGGGGACAGGGGACCACTGAAGCTTTCTTT; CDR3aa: CATSDRGQGTTEAFF
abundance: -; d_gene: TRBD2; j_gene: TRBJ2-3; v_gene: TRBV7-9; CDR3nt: TGTGCCACCGAAAGTGGCGGGAGACGTGCGGCAGATACGCAGTATTTT; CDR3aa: CATESGGRRAADTQYF
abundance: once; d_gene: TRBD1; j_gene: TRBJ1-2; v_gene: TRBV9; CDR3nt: TGTGCCAGCAGCCTAGGGACAGCTAACTATGGCTACACCTTC; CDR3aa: CASSLGTANYGYTF
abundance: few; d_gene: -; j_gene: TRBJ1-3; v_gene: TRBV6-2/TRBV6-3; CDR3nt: TGTGCCAGCAGTTATGCAGGCCTCTCTGGAAACACCATATATTTT; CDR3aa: CASSYAGLSGNTIYF
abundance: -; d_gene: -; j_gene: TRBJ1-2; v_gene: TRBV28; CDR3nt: TGTGCCAGCACCGTTGGGGCTCGGGGCTACACCTTC; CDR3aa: CASTVGARGYTF
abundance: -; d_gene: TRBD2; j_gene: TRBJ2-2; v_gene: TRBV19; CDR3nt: TGTGCCAGTGGTCCCCGAGGACTAGCGGGGGGGCTTACCGGGGAGCTGTTTTTT; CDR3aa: CASGPRGLAGGLTGELFF
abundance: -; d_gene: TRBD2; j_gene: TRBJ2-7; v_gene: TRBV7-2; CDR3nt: TGTGCCAGCAGCTTAACCCCTACGACTAGCGGTGACTTCTCCTACGAGCAGTACTTC; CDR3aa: CASSLTPTTSGDFSYEQYF
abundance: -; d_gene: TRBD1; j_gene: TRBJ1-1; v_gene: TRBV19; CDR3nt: TGTGCCAGTATGAGTTACGGACAGGGGTCGTCTGAAGCTTTCTTT; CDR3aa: CASMSYGQGSSEAFF
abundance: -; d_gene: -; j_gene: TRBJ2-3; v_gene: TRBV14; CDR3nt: TGTGCCAGCAGCCAAGGGGCAAGACGTTCAGATACGCAGTATTTT; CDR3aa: CASSQGARRSDTQYF
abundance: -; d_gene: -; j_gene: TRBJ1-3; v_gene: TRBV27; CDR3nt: TGTGCCAGCAGTTTAGAGGGCGGCTCAGGAAACACCATATATTTT; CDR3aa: CASSLEGGSGNTIYF
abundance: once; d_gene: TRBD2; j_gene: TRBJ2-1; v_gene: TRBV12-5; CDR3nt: TGTGCTAGTGGGATACTAGCGGGGCAAGAATACAATGAGCAGTTCTTC; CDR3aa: CASGILAGQEYNEQFF
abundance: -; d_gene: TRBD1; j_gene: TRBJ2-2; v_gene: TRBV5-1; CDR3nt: TGCGCCAGCAGCGGGGGACAGCCCGGTTTCGCCGGGGAGCTGTTTTTT; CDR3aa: CASSGGQPGFAGELFF
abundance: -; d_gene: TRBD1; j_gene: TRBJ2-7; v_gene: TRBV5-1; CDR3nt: TGCGCCAGCAGCCCAGGGACAGTGGGCGCCGAGCAGTACTTC; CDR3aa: CASSPGTVGAEQYF
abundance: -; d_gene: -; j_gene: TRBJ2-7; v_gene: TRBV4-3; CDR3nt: TGCGCCAGCAGCCAAGGACTAGGACTGTTAAGCTCCTACGAGCAGTACTTC; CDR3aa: CASSQGLGLLSSYEQYF
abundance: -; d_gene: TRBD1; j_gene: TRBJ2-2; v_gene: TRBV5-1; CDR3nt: TGCGCCAGCAGCCGATCCGGGACAGGTATTTCCGGGGAGCTGTTTTTT; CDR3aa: CASSRSGTGISGELFF
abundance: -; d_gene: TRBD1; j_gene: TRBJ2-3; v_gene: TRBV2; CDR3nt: TGTGCCAGCACAAAAAGGGAGGGACAGGGAGTTACAGATACGCAGTATTTT; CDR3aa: CASTKREGQGVTDTQYF
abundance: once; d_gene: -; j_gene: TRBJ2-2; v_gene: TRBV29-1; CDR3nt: TGCAGCGTACGCAGGGCGGCCGGGGAGCTGTTTTTT; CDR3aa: CSVRRAAGELFF
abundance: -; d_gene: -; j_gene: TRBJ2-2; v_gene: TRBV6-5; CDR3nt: TGTGCCAGCAGAGAGATGAACACCGGGGAGCTGTTTTTT; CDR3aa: CASREMNTGELFF
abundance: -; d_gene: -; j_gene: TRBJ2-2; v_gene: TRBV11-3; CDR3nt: TGTGCCAGCAGCTTAGAGGCAGGGAACACCGGGGAGCTGTTTTTT; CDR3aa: CASSLEAGNTGELFF